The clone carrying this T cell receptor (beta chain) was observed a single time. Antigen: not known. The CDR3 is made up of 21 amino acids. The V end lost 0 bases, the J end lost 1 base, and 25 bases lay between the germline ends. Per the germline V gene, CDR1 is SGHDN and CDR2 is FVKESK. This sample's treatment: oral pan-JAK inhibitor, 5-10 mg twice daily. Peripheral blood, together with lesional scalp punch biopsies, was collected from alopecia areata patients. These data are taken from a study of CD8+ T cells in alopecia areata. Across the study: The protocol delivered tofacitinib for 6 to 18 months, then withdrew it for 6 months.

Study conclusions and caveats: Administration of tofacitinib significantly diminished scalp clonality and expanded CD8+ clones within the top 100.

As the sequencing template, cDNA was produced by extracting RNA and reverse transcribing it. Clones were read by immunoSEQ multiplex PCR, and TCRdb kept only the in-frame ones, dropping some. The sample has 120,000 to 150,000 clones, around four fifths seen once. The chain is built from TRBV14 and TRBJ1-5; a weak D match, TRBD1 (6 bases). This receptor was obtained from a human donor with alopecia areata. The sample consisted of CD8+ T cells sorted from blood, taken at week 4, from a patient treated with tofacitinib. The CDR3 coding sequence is TGTGCCAGCAGCCAAGAAAAAGGGAACAGGGACCGGGGGTTGAGCAATCAGCCCCAGCATTTT. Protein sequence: CASSQEKGNRDRGLSNQPQHF.